Reported below is one T cell receptor beta chain. The data originate from a study of CXCR3-negative and CXCR3-positive naive CD8 T cells. Researchers prepared the TRB cDNA libraries using 5' RACE with UMI labels. Using the 5' RACE reads, TCRdb records one entry per CDR3 protein without DNA. The sample totals 100,000 to 150,000 distinct CDR3 sequences. This CDR3 comprises 13 residues. This TCR came from a human donor in good health. Some clones in this sample may be carry-over from other donors' samples. The chain has TRBV12-3 or TRBV12-4 and TRBJ2-7; as DNA is missing, the TRBD1 call by TCRdb cannot be tested. The sequencing sample was made of naive CXCR3- CD8+ T cells from blood. Noted subset: CD45RO-CCR7+CD27+CD95- naive CD8+ T cells lacking CXCR3 (TNR3-). The chain's CDR3 is CASHDRLGYEQYF.